Listed below are T cell receptor beta chains from one sample, sequenced in a study of CD8 T cells in ankylosing spondylitis. TCRdb redid the calling of the 5' RACE reads with MiXCR, one entry per CDR3 protein. The profile shows 150,000 to 200,000 distinct CDR3 sequences, over 15% of them singletons. Sequencing was carried out using blood, either unsorted or a sorted T cell fraction (not recorded which). These receptors were obtained from a male donor between 10 and 30 years old with ankylosing spondylitis or in good health (not recorded which). CDR3s include the opening cysteine and the closing phenylalanine or tryptophan. Each record gives: J gene, CDR3 length, V gene, CDR3 protein.

TRBJ2-5,15,TRBV5-1,CASSPAGTNKETQYF
TRBJ1-1,15,TRBV7-9,CASSGTGGMNTEAFF
TRBJ2-7,12,TRBV7-9,CASSLEEYEQYF
TRBJ2-1,13,TRBV29-1,CSVGTGGANEQFF
TRBJ2-7,17,TRBV12-3/TRBV12-4,CASSLAIRQGRTYEQYF
TRBJ1-2,17,TRBV5-4,CASSLATTGFSNYGYTF
TRBJ2-3,15,TRBV7-2,CASSLWGGGTDTQYF
TRBJ2-1,15,TRBV3-1,CASRKGGASYNEQFF
TRBJ2-2,14,TRBV24-1,CATRDRANTGELFF
TRBJ2-1,15,TRBV4-1,CASSPEAGANNEQFF
TRBJ2-1,16,TRBV24-1,CATSDFGAGGPGEQFF
TRBJ2-7,14,TRBV12-3/TRBV12-4,CASKRDTGFYEQYF
TRBJ2-7,14,TRBV20-1,CSASSDTTSYEQYF
TRBJ2-2,14,TRBV24-1,CATSDPYPTGELFF
TRBJ2-1,14,TRBV10-3,CAISRQSSYNEQFF
TRBJ2-2,12,TRBV11-3,CASSPRTGELFF
TRBJ1-2,13,TRBV2,CASSDDRVYGYTF
TRBJ2-7,12,TRBV12-3/TRBV12-4,CASSPDQYEQYF
TRBJ2-3,16,TRBV5-6,CASSLWGAPSTDTQYF
TRBJ2-3,15,TRBV9,CASSPFARPTDTQYF